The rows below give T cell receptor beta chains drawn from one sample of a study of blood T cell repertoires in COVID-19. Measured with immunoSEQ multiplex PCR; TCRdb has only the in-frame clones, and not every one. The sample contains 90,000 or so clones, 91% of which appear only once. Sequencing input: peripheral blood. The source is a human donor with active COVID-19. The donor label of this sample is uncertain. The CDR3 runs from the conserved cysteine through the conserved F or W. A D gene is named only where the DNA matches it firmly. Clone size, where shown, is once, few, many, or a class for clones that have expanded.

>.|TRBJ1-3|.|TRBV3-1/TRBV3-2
CASSRGPAEPGNTIYF
TGTGCCAGCAGCCGAGGGCCCGCTGAGCCTGGAAACACCATATATTTT
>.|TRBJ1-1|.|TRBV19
CASSYSWANTEAFF
TGTGCCAGTAGTTACAGCTGGGCGAACACTGAAGCTTTCTTT
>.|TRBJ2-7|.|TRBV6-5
CASALTYEQYF
TGTGCCAGCGCACTTACCTACGAGCAGTACTTC
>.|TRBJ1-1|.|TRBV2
CASRYDSMNTEAFF
TGTGCCAGCAGGTATGACAGCATGAACACTGAAGCTTTCTTT
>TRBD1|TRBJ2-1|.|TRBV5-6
CASSPTGQAPEQFF
TGTGCCAGCAGCCCAACGGGACAGGCCCCTGAGCAGTTCTTC
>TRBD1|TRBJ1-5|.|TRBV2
CASSSGQGSQPQHF
TGTGCCAGCAGCTCCGGACAGGGCAGTCAGCCCCAGCATTTT
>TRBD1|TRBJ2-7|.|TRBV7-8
CASSLVIPDRGTYEQYF
TGTGCCAGCAGCTTAGTTATTCCGGACAGGGGGACCTACGAGCAGTACTTC
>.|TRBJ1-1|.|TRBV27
CASSSNTVREAFF
TGTGCCAGCAGTTCAAACACCGTCCGAGAAGCTTTCTTT
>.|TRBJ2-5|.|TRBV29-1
CSVGDSQETQYF
TGCAGCGTTGGTGACAGTCAAGAGACCCAGTACTTC
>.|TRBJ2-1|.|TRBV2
CAAPSVGPSSYNEQFF
TGTGCCGCACCTTCCGTGGGGCCGAGCTCCTACAATGAGCAGTTCTTC
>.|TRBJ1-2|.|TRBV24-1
CATSDPEVHGYTF
TGTGCCACCAGTGATCCGGAGGTCCATGGCTACACCTTC
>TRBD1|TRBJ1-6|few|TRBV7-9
CASSHRQGPRNSPLHF
TGTGCCAGCAGCCATCGACAGGGGCCGCGGAATTCACCCCTCCACTTT
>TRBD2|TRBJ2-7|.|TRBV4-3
CASSQDALAGSYEQYF
TGCGCCAGCAGCCAAGATGCACTAGCGGGGTCCTACGAGCAGTACTTC
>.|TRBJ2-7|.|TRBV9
CASSPGGYEQYF
TGTGCCAGCAGCCCTGGAGGCTACGAGCAGTACTTC
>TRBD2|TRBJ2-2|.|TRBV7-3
CASSLQAGALTGELFF
TGTGCCAGCAGCTTACAAGCGGGGGCCCTCACCGGGGAGCTGTTTTTT
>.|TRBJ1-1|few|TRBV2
CASSRTQGGTEAFF
TGTGCCAGCAGTAGAACTCAGGGAGGCACTGAAGCTTTCTTT
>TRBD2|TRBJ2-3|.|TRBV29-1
CSPSEGLAGGIDTQYF
TGCAGCCCCAGTGAAGGACTAGCGGGGGGAATAGATACGCAGTATTTT
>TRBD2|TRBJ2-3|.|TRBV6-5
CAAGAGGEDTQYF
TGTGCCGCAGGGGCCGGGGGGGAGGATACGCAGTATTTT
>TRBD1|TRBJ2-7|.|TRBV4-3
CASSRDRTTYEQYF
TGCGCCAGCAGCCGGGACAGGACCACCTACGAGCAGTACTTC
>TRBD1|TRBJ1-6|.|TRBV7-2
CASRLQGEGLGNSPLHF
TGTGCCAGCAGGCTTCAGGGGGAAGGGCTGGGGAATTCACCCCTCCACTTT
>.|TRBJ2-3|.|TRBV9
CASSVGGGDTQYF
TGTGCCAGCAGCGTAGGGGGCGGAGATACGCAGTATTTT
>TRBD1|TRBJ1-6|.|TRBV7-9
CASSQPGGQGGNSPLHF
TGTGCCAGCAGCCAACCAGGCGGACAGGGAGGAAATTCACCCCTCCACTTT
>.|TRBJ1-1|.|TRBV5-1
CASSSKRGTEAFF
TGCGCCAGCAGCTCGAAGAGAGGCACTGAAGCTTTCTTT
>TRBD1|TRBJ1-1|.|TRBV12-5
CASGLPRDRVNTEAFF
TGTGCTAGTGGTTTGCCTCGGGACAGGGTGAACACTGAAGCTTTCTTT
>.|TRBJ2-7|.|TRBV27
CASARAGLTTYEQYF
TGTGCCAGCGCTCGTGCGGGGTTGACCACCTACGAGCAGTACTTC
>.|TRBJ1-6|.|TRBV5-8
CASSPAGRGNSPLHF
TGTGCCAGCAGCCCGGCGGGGCGGGGCAATTCACCCCTCCACTTT
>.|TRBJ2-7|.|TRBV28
CASSGGVAYIHEQYF
TGTGCCAGCAGTGGCGGCGTGGCCTACATCCACGAGCAGTACTTC
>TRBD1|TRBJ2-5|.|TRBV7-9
CASSWDSNAQETQYF
TGTGCCAGCAGCTGGGACAGTAATGCCCAAGAGACCCAGTACTTC
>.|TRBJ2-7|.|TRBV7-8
CASSLDAGPYEQYF
TGTGCCAGCAGCTTAGATGCAGGGCCCTACGAGCAGTACTTC
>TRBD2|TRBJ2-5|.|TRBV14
CASRARGGGAAQETQYF
TGTGCCAGCCGCGCAAGGGGCGGGGGGGCGGCACAAGAGACCCAGTACTTC
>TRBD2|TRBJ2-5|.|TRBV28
CASSSIAGGQRQETQYF
TGTGCCAGCAGTTCAATAGCGGGGGGCCAAAGACAAGAGACCCAGTACTTC
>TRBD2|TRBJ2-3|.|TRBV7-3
CASSLINLAGAKMDTDTQYF
TGTGCCAGCAGCTTAATAAATCTAGCGGGGGCCAAAATGGACACAGATACGCAGTATTTT
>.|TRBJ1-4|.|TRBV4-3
CASSQDQQFSEKLFF
TGCGCCAGCAGCCAAGATCAACAGTTTAGTGAAAAACTGTTTTTT
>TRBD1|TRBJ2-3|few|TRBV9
CASSPRRGRADTQYF
TGTGCCAGCAGCCCCCGTAGGGGGCGAGCAGATACGCAGTATTTT
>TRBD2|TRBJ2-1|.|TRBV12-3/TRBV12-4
CASSASGGGQFF
TGTGCCAGCAGTGCTAGCGGGGGAGGGCAGTTCTTC
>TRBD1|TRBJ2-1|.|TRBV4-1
CASSQERVSAGGPYNEQFF
TGCGCCAGCAGCCAAGAAAGGGTGTCCGCAGGGGGTCCCTACAATGAGCAGTTCTTC
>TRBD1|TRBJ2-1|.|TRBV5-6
CASSPGTVINEQFF
TGTGCCAGCAGCCCCGGGACAGTGATCAATGAGCAGTTCTTC
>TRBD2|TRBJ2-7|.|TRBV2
CASRGLAEPSNEQYF
TGTGCCAGCAGAGGACTAGCGGAGCCCTCCAACGAGCAGTACTTC
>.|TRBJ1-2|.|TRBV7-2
CASSLAEVNYGYTF
TGTGCCAGCAGCTTAGCTGAGGTCAACTATGGCTACACCTTC
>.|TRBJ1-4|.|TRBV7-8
CASSLTTTNEKLFF
TGTGCCAGCAGCTTAACTACAACTAATGAAAAACTGTTTTTT
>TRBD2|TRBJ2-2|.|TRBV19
CASSSPLAGSTGELFF
TGTGCCAGTAGTAGCCCACTAGCGGGGAGCACCGGGGAGCTGTTTTTT
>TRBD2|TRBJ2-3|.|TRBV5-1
CARSFVGGGAGTDTQYF
TGCGCCCGCAGCTTCGTCGGCGGGGGGGCGGGCACAGATACGCAGTATTTT
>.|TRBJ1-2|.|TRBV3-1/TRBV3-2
CASSQAWPGDGYTF
TGTGCCAGCAGCCAAGCGTGGCCAGGGGATGGCTACACCTTC
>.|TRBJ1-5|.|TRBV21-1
CASSNLPGGYYNQPQHF
TGTGCCAGCAGCAACCTCCCAGGGGGATACTACAATCAGCCCCAGCATTTT
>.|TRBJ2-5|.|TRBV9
CASSAGPTRETQYF
TGTGCCAGCAGCGCCGGCCCGACACGGGAGACCCAGTACTTC